Following are 8 T cell receptor beta chains from one sample sequenced in a study of Graves' ophthalmopathy and Graves' hyperthyroidism. The sequenced template was RNA, covering the TCR beta CDR3 region. RT-PCR with HTBI primers came first, then second-round multiplex PCR. Via MiXCR, TCRdb re-called the multiplex PCR reads, giving one row per CDR3 protein. The sample holds over 650,000 distinct CDR3 sequences, about 41% seen once. The sample taken for sequencing was peripheral blood. Receptors originate from an adult man with Graves' ophthalmopathy.

Ten or more counts support this clonotype. V is TRBV9 and J is TRBJ2-2; D remains ambiguous. Germline-derived CDR1 and CDR2 are SGDLS and YYNGEE. The CDR3 consists of 15 residues. Trimming left V 0 bases short and J 3 bases short, with 9 bases between. The CDR3 bases are TGTGCCAGCAGCGTAGAGCAAGCCTACACCGGGGAGCTGTTTTTT. This gives the protein CASSVEQAYTGELFF.

V usage is TRBV10-3 and J usage is TRBJ2-5; 15 nucleotides agree with TRBD2. Germline CDR1 and CDR2: ENHRY and SYGVKD. V shed 10 bases and J 2 bases; nucleotides not matched to a gene: 2. The CDR3 extends over 14 amino acids. CDR3 loop: CATGLAGGQETQYF. The CDR3 nucleotides are TGTGCCACTGGACTAGCGGGGGGGCAAGAGACCCAGTACTTC.

This clonotype was seen only a few times. The chain links TRBV12-3 or TRBV12-4 to TRBJ2-2, with D tentatively TRBD2 (6 bases). The CDR3 has 18 residues. Trimming took off 0 bases at V and 2 bases at J, with 16 bases between the two ends. DNA of the CDR3: TGTGCCAGCAGTTTAGCCCTAACTAGCATCCTCAACACCGGGGAGCTGTTTTTT. Translation: CASSLALTSILNTGELFF.

This clonotype was observed at least ten times. One junction end does not reproduce the germline sequence, and a read error may be involved. This chain links TRBV10-3 with TRBJ1-2, with D perhaps matching TRBD1 (6 bases). Germline CDR1 is ENHRY and CDR2 is SYGVKD. The CDR3 length is 14 residues. For the CDR3, the DNA is TGTGCCAGCAGTTACGCCCGGACAGACTATGGCTACACCTTC. Translating gives CASSYARTDYGYTF.

As concerns this clonotype: One end of the junction fails to match germline, which may point to a read error. The gene calls are TRBV7-8 and TRBJ1-5; D gene uncertain. Germline CDR1 SGHVS, CDR2 FQNEAQ. The CDR3 has 13 amino acids. CDR3 sequence reads: CASGLDGNQPQHF. DNA of the CDR3: TGTGCCAGCGGCTTAGACGGAAATCAGCCCCAGCATTTT.

As to this clonotype: A much bigger clone sits one base away, suggesting this may be a read error. CDR3 residues: CASSGGQRSYEQYF. CDR3 nucleotide sequence: TGTGCCAGCAGCGGAGGACAGAGATCCTACGAGCAGTACTTC. This rearrangement joins TRBV9 to TRBJ2-7; possibly TRBD1 for D (6 bases). Per germline, CDR1 SGDLS and CDR2 YYNGEE. V was clipped by 3 bases and J by 1 base, with 11 bases between them. The CDR3 covers 14 residues.

The chain is built from TRBV25-1 and TRBJ1-6, with a weak D call TRBD1 (6 bases). The V end lost 3 bases, the J end lost 7 bases, and 13 bases lay between the germline ends. Germline loops: CDR1 MGHDK, CDR2 SYGVNS. This CDR3 is built from 15 residues. CDR3 protein: CASSDSGGRNSPLHF. The DNA for the CDR3 is TGTGCCAGCAGTGATAGTGGGGGGCGGAATTCACCCCTCCACTTT.

This clonotype was seen more than once but under ten times. J is TRBJ1-4 and V is TRBV19, with 10 bases that match TRBD1. In germline, CDR1 is LNHDA, CDR2 SQIVND (reference sequence). The junction had 7 bases not matched to a gene; V was cut back by 6 bases and J by 3 bases. The CDR3 contains 16 residues. DNA for the CDR3: TGTGCCAGTAGCGACAGGGGGCCTCCTTCTAATGAAAAACTGTTTTTT. Its protein product is CASSDRGPPSNEKLFF.